This T cell receptor beta chain appears in the sequencing data of a study of OX40 agonist ivuxolimab in advanced cancers. Study-level results: Clones of CD4+ and CD8+ blood T cells grew by week 6 at doses of 0.1 to 3.0 mg/kg.

Assay: immunoSEQ multiplex PCR; the TCRdb copy retains only in-frame clones and omits some. The sample carries approximately 91,000 clones, around 87% recorded once. V shed 4 bases and J 3 bases; nucleotides not matched to a gene: 5. This CDR3 has 14 amino acids. Germline values: CDR1 SGHRS, CDR2 YFSETQ. Worth noting for this clone: The target antigen is unknown.

This TCR came from an adult with an advanced solid tumor such as melanoma, head and neck, liver or kidney cancer. This chain connects TRBV5-1 to TRBJ1-2; 8 positions agree with TRBD1. Sequenced here: CD4+ or CD8+ T cells sorted from blood, sampled in a trial of the OX40 agonist ivuxolimab. As DNA, the CDR3 is TGCGCCAGCAGCGCATACAGGGGGGACTATGGCTACACCTTC. Translated: CASSAYRGDYGYTF.